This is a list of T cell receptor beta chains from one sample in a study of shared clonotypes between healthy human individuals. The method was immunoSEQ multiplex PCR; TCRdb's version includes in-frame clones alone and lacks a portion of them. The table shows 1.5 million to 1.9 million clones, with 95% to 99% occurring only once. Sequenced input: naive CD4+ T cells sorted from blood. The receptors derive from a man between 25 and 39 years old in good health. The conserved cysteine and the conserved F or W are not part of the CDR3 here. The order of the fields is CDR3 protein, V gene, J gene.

ASSPTGVSYEQY	TRBV18	TRBJ2-7
ASVLGEFSPNTEAF	TRBV19	TRBJ1-1
ASSSESSGNTIY	TRBV18	TRBJ1-3
ASSEYGGYGNRLF	TRBV25-1	TRBJ1-4
ASSPPGLAMNEQF	TRBV7-3	TRBJ2-1
ASSPPTGGYNEQF	TRBV18	TRBJ2-1
ASSAGTSVGYEQY	TRBV5-8	TRBJ2-7
ASSVEGTSGSSDTQY	TRBV9	TRBJ2-3
ASSVTSMNTEAF	TRBV9	TRBJ1-1
ASSPLAGQNNEQF	TRBV14	TRBJ2-1
ASSRPRQGTNQPQH	TRBV23-1	TRBJ1-5
ASRSGGGTNYGYT	TRBV5-4	TRBJ1-2
ASSQVGGNGYT	TRBV4-3	TRBJ1-2
AIRAETSTDTQY	TRBV10-3	TRBJ2-3
ASSTWAGQKQY	TRBV6-4	TRBJ2-7
ASSSEYSNQPQH	TRBV7-2	TRBJ1-5
ASSTPFTGLGEAF	TRBV19	TRBJ1-1
ASRKQGSNTGELF	TRBV28	TRBJ2-2
ASSLEPRAGQSKF	TRBV5-1	TRBJ2-1
ASSLGQVSYNEQF	TRBV5-8	TRBJ2-1
ASSLDSSSGGYEQY	TRBV7-2	TRBJ2-7
ASSPRQDSGRLPGWDTQY	TRBV18	TRBJ2-3
ASSYQEGRLEQY	TRBV6-5	TRBJ2-7
AISEGGQVGEAF	TRBV10-3	TRBJ1-1
ASGDFAQY	TRBV10-2	TRBJ2-5
ASSPDGTSGSRFGEQF	TRBV18	TRBJ2-1
ASSSYNLLEQF	TRBV5-6	TRBJ2-1
ASSLKNPVTLSGNTIY	TRBV7-8	TRBJ1-3
ASSLPGQVAYEQY	TRBV7-7	TRBJ2-7
ASTPRGLAGGTDTQY	TRBV9	TRBJ2-3
AWSRTGSGNTIY	TRBV30	TRBJ1-3
ASTSQGAGNEQF	TRBV5-1	TRBJ2-1
ASSWTSGQNNEQF	TRBV5-4	TRBJ2-1
ASIWRSREQY	TRBV28	TRBJ2-7
ASRAGTVSSYEQY	TRBV10-2	TRBJ2-7